This T cell receptor (beta chain) was profiled in a study of early T cells in non-severe SARS-CoV-2 infection. Study-level background: Sequencing of bulk RNA from unsorted whole blood was done, without chain pairing. Study-level points and caveats: There was a bias toward anti-spike CD8 responses in VDJdb matching, which missed private and CD4 specificities.

The CDR3 is made up of 14 amino acids. V lost 7 bases to trimming and J lost 3 bases; unmatched junction nucleotides: 9. The V gene's germline CDR1 is MNHNY and CDR2 SVGAGI (reference sequence). Attachment of unique molecular identifiers was made to individual cDNA molecules. TCRdb re-analysed the 5' RACE reads in MiXCR, keeping a single row per CDR3 protein. The data show about 69,000 distinct CDR3 sequences, roughly an eighth seen once. Remarks on this clonotype: Its antigen is still unknown.

The gene calls are TRBV6-6 and TRBJ2-7; 7 bases map to TRBD1. This clonotype originated in an adult who was a healthcare worker with PCR-confirmed SARS-CoV-2 infection or an uninfected control (not recorded which). Input material: whole blood. The CDR3 here is CASKVPGGGYEQYF. The DNA for the CDR3 is TGTGCCAGCAAAGTCCCAGGGGGTGGCTACGAGCAGTACTTC.